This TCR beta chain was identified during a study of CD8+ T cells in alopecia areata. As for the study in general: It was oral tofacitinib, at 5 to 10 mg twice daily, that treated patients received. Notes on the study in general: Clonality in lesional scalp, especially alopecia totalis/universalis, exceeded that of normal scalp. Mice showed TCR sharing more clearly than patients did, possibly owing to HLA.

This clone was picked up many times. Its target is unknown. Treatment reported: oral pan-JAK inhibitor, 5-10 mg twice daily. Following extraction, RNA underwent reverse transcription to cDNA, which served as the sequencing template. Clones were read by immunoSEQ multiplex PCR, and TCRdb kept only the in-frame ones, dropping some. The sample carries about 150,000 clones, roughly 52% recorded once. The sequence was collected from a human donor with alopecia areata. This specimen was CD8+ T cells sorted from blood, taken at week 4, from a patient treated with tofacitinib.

In DNA form, the CDR3 reads TGTGCCAGCTCACCAGAAAACAGCGCCTACGAGCAGTACTTC. Translation gives CASSPENSAYEQYF. This chain connects TRBV18 to TRBJ2-7; D remains unclear. Trimming cost V 2 bases and J 2 bases, with 10 bases left between them. Germline V gene sequence: CDR1 KGHSH, CDR2 LQKENI. This CDR3 is built from 14 residues.